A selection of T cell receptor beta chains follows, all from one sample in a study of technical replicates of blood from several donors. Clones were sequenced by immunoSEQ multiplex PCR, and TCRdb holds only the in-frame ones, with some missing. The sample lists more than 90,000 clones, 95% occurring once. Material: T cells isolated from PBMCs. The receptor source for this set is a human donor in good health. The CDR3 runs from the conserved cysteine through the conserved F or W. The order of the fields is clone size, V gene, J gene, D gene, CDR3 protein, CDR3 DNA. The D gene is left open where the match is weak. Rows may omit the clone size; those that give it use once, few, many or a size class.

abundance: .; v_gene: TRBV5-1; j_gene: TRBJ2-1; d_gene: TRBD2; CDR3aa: CASSLPSGGPYNEQFF; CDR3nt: TGCGCCAGCAGCTTGCCTAGCGGGGGGCCCTACAATGAGCAGTTCTTC
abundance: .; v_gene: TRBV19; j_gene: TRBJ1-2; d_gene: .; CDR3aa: CASSPPAGGNGYTF; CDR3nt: TGTGCCAGTAGTCCACCGGCGGGGGGCAACGGCTACACCTTC
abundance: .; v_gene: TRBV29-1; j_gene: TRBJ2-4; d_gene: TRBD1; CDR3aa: CSVEGVQGEAKNIQYF; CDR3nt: TGCAGCGTTGAAGGGGTCCAGGGGGAAGCCAAAAACATTCAGTACTTC
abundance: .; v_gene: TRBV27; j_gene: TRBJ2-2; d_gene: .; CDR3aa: CASVHTGPNTGELFF; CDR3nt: TGTGCCAGCGTCCACACAGGGCCGAACACCGGGGAGCTGTTTTTT
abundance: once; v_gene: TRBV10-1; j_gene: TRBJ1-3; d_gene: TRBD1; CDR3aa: CASSQLRGQGGSGNTIYF; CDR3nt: TGCGCCAGCAGTCAGCTTAGGGGCCAGGGGGGCTCTGGAAACACCATATATTTT
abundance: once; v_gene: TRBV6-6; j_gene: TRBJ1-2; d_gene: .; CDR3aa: CASHREPSGYTF; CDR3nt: TGTGCCAGCCACAGGGAGCCTAGTGGCTACACCTTC
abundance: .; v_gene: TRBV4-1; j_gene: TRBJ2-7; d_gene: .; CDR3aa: CASSQGERSYEQYF; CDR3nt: TGCGCCAGCAGCCAAGGCGAGAGATCTTACGAGCAGTACTTC
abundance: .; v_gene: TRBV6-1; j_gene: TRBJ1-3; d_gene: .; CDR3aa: CASSEVSNYSGNTIYF; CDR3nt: TGTGCCAGCAGTGAAGTCTCAAACTACTCTGGAAACACCATATATTTT
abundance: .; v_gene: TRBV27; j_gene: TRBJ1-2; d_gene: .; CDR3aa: CASSWDGGNFYGYTF; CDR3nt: TGTGCCAGCAGTTGGGACGGGGGGAACTTTTATGGCTACACCTTC
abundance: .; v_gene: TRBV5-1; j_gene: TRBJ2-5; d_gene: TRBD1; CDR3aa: CASSWISGTGVGEAQYF; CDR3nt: TGCGCCAGCAGCTGGATCTCCGGGACAGGGGTAGGGGAGGCCCAGTACTTC
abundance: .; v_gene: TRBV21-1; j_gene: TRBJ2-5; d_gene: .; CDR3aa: CASSKPPRFGPTPQGTQYF; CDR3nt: TGTGCCAGCAGCAAACCCCCTCGGTTCGGACCGACACCACAGGGGACCCAGTACTTC
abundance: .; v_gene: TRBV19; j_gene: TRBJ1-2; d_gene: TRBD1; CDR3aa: CASSIGAGGLSYGYTF; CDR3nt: TGTGCCAGTAGTATAGGGGCAGGGGGATTGAGCTATGGCTACACCTTC
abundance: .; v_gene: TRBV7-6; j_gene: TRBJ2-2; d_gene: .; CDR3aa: CASSLQNSGTGELFF; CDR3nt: TGTGCCAGCAGCTTACAGAATTCGGGCACCGGGGAGCTGTTTTTT
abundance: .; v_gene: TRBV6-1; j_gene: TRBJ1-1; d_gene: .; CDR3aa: CASSNSTEAFF; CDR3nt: TGTGCCAGCAGTAACTCAACTGAAGCTTTCTTT
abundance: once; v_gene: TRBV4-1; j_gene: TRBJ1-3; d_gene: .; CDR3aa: CASREATNSGNTIYF; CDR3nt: TGCGCCAGCAGAGAGGCCACTAACTCTGGAAACACCATATATTTT
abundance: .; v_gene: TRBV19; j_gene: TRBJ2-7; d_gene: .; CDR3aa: CASSSEYEQYF; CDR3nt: TGTGCCAGTAGTAGTGAGTACGAGCAGTACTTC
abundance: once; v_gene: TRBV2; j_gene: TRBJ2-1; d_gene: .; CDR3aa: CASTSYNEQFF; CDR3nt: TGTGCCAGCACTAGCTACAATGAGCAGTTCTTC
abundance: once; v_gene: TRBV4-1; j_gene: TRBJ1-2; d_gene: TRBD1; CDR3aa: CASSQTGLAGYTF; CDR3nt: TGCGCCAGCAGCCAGACAGGGTTGGCTGGCTACACCTTC
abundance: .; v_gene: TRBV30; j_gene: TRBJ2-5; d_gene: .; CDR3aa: CAWNRGKYQETQYF; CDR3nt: TGTGCCTGGAATAGGGGAAAGTACCAAGAGACCCAGTACTTC
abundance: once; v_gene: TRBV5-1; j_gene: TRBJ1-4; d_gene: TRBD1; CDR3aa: CASSQGGRTGGEKLFF; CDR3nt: TGCGCCAGCAGCCAGGGGGGCAGGACAGGGGGAGAAAAACTGTTTTTT
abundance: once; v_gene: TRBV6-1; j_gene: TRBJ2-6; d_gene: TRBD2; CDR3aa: CALGGAGANVLTF; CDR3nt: TGTGCCTTGGGGGGGGCTGGGGCCAACGTCCTGACTTTC
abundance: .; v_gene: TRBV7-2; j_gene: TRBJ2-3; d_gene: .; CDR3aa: CASSFEGGPTDTQYF; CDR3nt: TGTGCCAGCAGCTTTGAGGGGGGGCCCACAGATACGCAGTATTTT
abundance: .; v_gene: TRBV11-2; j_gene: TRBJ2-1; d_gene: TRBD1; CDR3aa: CASSSDRGRFF; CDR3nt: TGTGCCAGCAGCTCGGACAGGGGGCGGTTCTTC
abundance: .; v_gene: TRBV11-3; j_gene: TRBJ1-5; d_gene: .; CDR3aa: CASSPPHRVKGPQHF; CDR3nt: TGTGCCAGCAGCCCACCCCACAGGGTCAAGGGGCCCCAGCATTTT
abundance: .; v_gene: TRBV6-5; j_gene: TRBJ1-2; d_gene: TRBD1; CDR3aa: CASSRQGHGYTF; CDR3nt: TGTGCCAGCAGCCGACAGGGCCATGGCTACACCTTC
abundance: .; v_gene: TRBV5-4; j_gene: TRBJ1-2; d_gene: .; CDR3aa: CASSQTVTGYTF; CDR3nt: TGTGCCAGCAGCCAGACAGTAACGGGCTACACCTTC
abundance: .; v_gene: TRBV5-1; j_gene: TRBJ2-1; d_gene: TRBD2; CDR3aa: CASSLLGGGSYNEQFF; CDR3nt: TGCGCCAGCAGCTTATTAGGCGGGGGATCCTACAATGAGCAGTTCTTC
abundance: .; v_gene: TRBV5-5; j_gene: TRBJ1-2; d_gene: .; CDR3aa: CASSLAGQPSSNYGYTF; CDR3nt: TGTGCCAGCAGCTTGGCCGGACAGCCTTCTTCTAACTATGGCTACACCTTC
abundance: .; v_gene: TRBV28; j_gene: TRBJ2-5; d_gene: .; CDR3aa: CASSLARETQYF; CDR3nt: TGTGCCAGCAGTTTAGCCAGAGAGACCCAGTACTTC
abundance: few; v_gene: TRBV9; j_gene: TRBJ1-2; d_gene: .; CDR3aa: CASSVQGANYGYTF; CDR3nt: TGTGCCAGCAGCGTTCAAGGGGCTAACTATGGCTACACCTTC
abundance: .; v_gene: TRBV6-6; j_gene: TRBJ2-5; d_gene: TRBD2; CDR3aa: CASSGPQAGEKETQYF; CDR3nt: TGTGCCAGCAGTGGACCTCAAGCGGGGGAAAAAGAGACCCAGTACTTC
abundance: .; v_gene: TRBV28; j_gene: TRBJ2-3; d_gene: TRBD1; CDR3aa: CASTTAGGADTQYF; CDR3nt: TGTGCCAGCACAACCGCAGGGGGTGCAGATACGCAGTATTTT
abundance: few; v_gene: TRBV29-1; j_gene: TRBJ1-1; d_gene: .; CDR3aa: CSVFPGLQNTEAFF; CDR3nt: TGCAGCGTTTTTCCGGGACTCCAGAACACTGAAGCTTTCTTT
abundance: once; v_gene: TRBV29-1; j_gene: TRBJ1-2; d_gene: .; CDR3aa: CSVDGQGTYGYTF; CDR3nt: TGCAGCGTTGACGGGCAGGGAACCTATGGCTACACCTTC
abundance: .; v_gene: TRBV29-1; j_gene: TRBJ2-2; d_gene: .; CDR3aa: CSVERFGSTGELFF; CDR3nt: TGCAGCGTTGAACGGTTTGGGAGCACCGGGGAGCTGTTTTTT
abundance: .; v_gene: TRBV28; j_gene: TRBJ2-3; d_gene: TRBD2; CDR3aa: CASSLVGGSDTQYF; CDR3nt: TGTGCCAGCAGTTTAGTGGGAGGGTCTGATACGCAGTATTTT
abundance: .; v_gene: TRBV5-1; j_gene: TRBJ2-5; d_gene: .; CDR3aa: CASSSIPGRRAWETQYF; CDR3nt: TGCGCCAGCAGCTCCATTCCAGGGCGCCGCGCCTGGGAGACCCAGTACTTC
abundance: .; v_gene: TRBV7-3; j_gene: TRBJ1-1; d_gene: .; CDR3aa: CASRWERTEAFF; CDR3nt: TGTGCCAGCAGGTGGGAGCGAACTGAAGCTTTCTTT
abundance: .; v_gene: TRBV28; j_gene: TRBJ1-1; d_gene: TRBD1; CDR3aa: CASIGQANTEAFF; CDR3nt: TGTGCCAGCATAGGACAGGCGAACACTGAAGCTTTCTTT
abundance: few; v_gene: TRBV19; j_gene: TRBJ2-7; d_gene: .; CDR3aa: CASSEWGTQPMYF; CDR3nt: TGTGCCAGTAGTGAGTGGGGGACTCAACCAATGTACTTC
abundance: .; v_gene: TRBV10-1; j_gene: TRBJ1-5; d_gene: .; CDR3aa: CASSAGWNQPQHF; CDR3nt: TGCGCCAGCAGTGCAGGGTGGAATCAGCCCCAGCATTTT